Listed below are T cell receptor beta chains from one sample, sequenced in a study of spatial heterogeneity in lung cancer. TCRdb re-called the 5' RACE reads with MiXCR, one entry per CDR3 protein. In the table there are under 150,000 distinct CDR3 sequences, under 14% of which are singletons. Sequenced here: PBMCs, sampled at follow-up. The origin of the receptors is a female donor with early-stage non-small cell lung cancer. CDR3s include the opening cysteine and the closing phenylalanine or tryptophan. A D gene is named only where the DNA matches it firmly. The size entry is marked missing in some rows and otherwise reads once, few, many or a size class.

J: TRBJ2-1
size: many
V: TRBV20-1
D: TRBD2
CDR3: CSATGLAGVYVLNEQFF
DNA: TGCAGTGCTACGGGACTAGCGGGAGTCTACGTACTAAATGAGCAGTTCTTC

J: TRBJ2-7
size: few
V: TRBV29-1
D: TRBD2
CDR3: CSVVSGGAYEQYF
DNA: TGCAGCGTTGTTAGCGGGGGAGCCTACGAGCAGTACTTC

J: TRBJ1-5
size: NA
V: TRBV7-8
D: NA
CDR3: CASSSRRFRPQHF
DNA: TGTGCCAGCAGCTCACGGCGCTTTCGGCCCCAGCATTTT

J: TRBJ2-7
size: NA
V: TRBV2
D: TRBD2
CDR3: CASSSSGGREEQYF
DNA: TGTGCCAGCAGTTCTAGCGGGGGAAGGGAGGAGCAGTACTTC

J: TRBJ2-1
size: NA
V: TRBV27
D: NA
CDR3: CASSSTSLTSRDEQFF
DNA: TGTGCCAGCAGTTCCACCTCCCTCACTAGTCGGGATGAGCAGTTCTTC

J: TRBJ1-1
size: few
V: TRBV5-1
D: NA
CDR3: CASSPPGGTEAFF
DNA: TGCGCCAGCAGCCCGCCGGGGGGTACTGAAGCTTTCTTT

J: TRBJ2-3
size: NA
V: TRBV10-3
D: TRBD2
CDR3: CATETGGPDTQYF
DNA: TGTGCCACCGAAACGGGAGGACCAGATACGCAGTATTTT

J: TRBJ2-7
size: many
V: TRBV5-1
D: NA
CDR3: CASSLDPLSYEQYF
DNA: TGCGCCAGCAGCCTCGACCCCCTCTCCTACGAGCAGTACTTC

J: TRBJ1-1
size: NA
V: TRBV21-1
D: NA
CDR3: CASRNMGSQGLTEAFF
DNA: TGTGCCAGCAGGAATATGGGATCCCAGGGGTTGACTGAAGCTTTCTTT

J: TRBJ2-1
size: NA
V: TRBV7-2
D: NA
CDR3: CASSLQRVNYNEQFF
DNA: TGTGCCAGCAGCTTGCAGCGGGTTAATTACAATGAGCAGTTCTTC

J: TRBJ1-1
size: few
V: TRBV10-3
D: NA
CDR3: CAIREQGGTEAFF
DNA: TGTGCCATCAGGGAACAGGGAGGGACTGAAGCTTTCTTT

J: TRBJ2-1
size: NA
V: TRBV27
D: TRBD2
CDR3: CASRSTSGGSYNEQFF
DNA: TGTGCCAGCAGATCGACTAGCGGGGGATCCTACAATGAGCAGTTCTTC

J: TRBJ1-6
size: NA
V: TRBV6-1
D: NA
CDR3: CASRQWSNNSPLHF
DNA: TGTGCCAGCAGGCAGTGGTCAAATAATTCACCCCTCCACTTT

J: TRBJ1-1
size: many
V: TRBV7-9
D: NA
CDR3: CASSLGSTEAFF
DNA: TGTGCCAGCAGCCTGGGCTCCACTGAAGCTTTCTTT

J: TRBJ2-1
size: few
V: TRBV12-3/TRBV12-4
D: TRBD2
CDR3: CASSHSGRAYNEQFF
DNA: TGTGCCAGCAGTCATAGCGGGAGGGCTTACAATGAGCAGTTCTTC

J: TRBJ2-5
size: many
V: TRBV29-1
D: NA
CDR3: CSVSGDRKETQYF
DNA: TGCAGCGTTAGCGGGGACAGGAAAGAGACCCAGTACTTC

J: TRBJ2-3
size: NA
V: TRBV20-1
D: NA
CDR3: CSARVRQGVTDTQYF
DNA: TGCAGTGCTAGAGTCCGCCAAGGGGTTACAGATACGCAGTATTTT

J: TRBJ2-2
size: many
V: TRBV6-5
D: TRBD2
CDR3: CASSRSGRWTGELFF
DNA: TGTGCCAGCAGCCGAAGCGGGAGATGGACCGGGGAGCTGTTTTTT

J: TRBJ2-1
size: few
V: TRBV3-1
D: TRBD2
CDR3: CASSQLAGGHNEQFF
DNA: TGTGCCAGCAGTCAACTAGCGGGAGGCCACAATGAGCAGTTCTTC

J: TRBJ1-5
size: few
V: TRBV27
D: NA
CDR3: CASSRGYSNQPQHF
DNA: TGTGCCAGCAGTAGGGGTTATAGCAATCAGCCCCAGCATTTT

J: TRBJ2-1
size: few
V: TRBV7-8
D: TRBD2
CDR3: CASSSQWTSDEQFF
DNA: TGTGCCAGCAGCTCCCAGTGGACTAGCGATGAGCAGTTCTTC

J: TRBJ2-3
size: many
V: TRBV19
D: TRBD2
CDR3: CASSKSRLAGPYTQYF
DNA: TGTGCCAGTAGTAAATCTCGACTAGCGGGACCGTATACGCAGTATTTT

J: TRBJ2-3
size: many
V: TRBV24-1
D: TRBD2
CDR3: CATSSWSGTSDTQYF
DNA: TGTGCCACCAGTAGTTGGAGCGGGACCTCAGATACGCAGTATTTT

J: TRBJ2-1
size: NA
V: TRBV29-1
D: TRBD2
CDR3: CSTGTSGFNEQFF
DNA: TGCAGCACCGGGACTAGCGGGTTCAATGAGCAGTTCTTC

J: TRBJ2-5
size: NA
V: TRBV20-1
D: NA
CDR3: CSANRQQETQYF
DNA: TGCAGTGCTAATCGTCAGCAAGAGACCCAGTACTTC

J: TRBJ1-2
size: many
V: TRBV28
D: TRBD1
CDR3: CASKDRGGGYGYTF
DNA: TGTGCCAGCAAGGACAGGGGAGGGGGCTATGGCTACACCTTC

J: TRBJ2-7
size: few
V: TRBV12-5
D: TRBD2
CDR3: CASGPQGPGLAGVDCRAYEQYF
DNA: TGTGCTAGTGGTCCCCAAGGCCCGGGACTAGCGGGAGTTGATTGCCGGGCCTACGAGCAGTACTTC